Reported below is one T cell receptor beta chain. Antigen unknown. At both of two time points, around 5.6 milliliters of peripheral blood were drawn. Genomic DNA was the source, and TCR beta CDR3 was amplified from it by two-round multiplex PCR. Every TRBV and TRBJ gene had its own specific primer in first-round PCR. TCRdb re-called the multiplex PCR reads with MiXCR, one entry per CDR3 protein. This sample has about 30,000 distinct CDR3 sequences, with roughly 30% found just once. Germline V gene lookup returns CDR1 SGHAT and CDR2 FQNNGV. The CDR3 is 15 amino acids. The V end lost 1 base, the J end lost 0 bases, and 10 bases lay between the germline ends. This specimen belongs to a study of prognosis after radiotherapy for stage I lung cancer. At the level of the study: The study enrolled patients with stage I non-small cell lung cancer between April 2018 and early 2019.

Study findings and constraints: Reportedly, the usage of TRBV and TRBJ genes was not the same in patients with and without metastases.

The clonotype was recovered from a donor over 45 with non-small cell lung cancer. This chain joins TRBV11-2 and TRBJ2-7; D may be TRBD2 (6 bases). Sequencing was performed on PBMCs, taken before or after stereotactic body radiation therapy (not recorded which). As DNA, the CDR3 is TGTGCCAGCAGCTTAGGGGCGGGATTCTCCTACGAGCAGTACTTC. As protein: CASSLGAGFSYEQYF. Filled out from reference TRBV11-2 and TRBJ2-7, the complete variable domain reads EAGVAQSPRYKIIEKRQSVAFWCNPISGHATLYWYQQILGQGPKLLIQFQNNGVVDDSQLPKDRFSAERLKGVDSTLKIQPAKLEDSAVYLCASSLGAGFSYEQYFGPGTRLTVT.